The source of this TCR beta chain is a study of T cell changes during pregnancy in multiple sclerosis. Profiled with immunoSEQ multiplex PCR; TCRdb holds only in-frame clones, not every one. The table lists tens of thousands of clones, approximately 86% of them singletons. V dropped 0 bases and J dropped 4 bases, with 12 bases sitting between them. The CDR3 has 16 amino acids. Germline loops: CDR1 SEHNR, CDR2 FQNEAQ (reference sequence). This clonotype originated in a female donor in good health, enrolled as a control in a pregnancy study. This material consisted of CD8+ T cells from peripheral blood mononuclear cells, taken in the first trimester of pregnancy. The V gene is TRBV7-9, the J gene TRBJ1-4, with D perhaps TRBD1 (6 bases). The CDR3 reads CASSLAGGGFNEKLFF. In DNA form, the CDR3 reads TGTGCCAGCAGCTTAGCTGGCGGGGGCTTTAATGAAAAACTGTTTTTT.